These 20 T cell receptor beta chains share one sample of origin, sequenced in a study of blood T cell repertoires in COVID-19 (dated by TCRdb to 2020 to 2021). The library came from the immunoSEQ multiplex PCR assay. TCRdb took this table from immuneACCESS and kept in-frame rearrangements with V and J called. Such tables lack part of the clones; where checked against another copy, unresolved V genes explain under half of the gap, and the rest is unexplained. This sample comprises fewer than 350,000 clones, about 87% of them detected only once. The ten biggest clones cover approximately 7.8% of the sample. Specimen: peripheral blood. The receptors were sampled from a woman between 45 and 60 years old who had recovered from COVID-19.

This sequence joins TRBV19 and TRBJ2-1; TRBD2 is a possible D gene (5 bases). The V gene lost 6 bases and the J gene lost 6 bases, with 15 bases spanning the gap. Germline V CDR1 and CDR2: LNHDA, SQIVND (reference sequence). There are 14 residues in the CDR3. In DNA form, the CDR3 reads TGTGCCAGTAGAATGAGGGTAGTCGGCAATGAGCAGTTCTTC. Its protein product is CASRMRVVGNEQFF.

The chain combines TRBV20-1 with TRBJ2-7, with D possibly being TRBD2 (6 bases). Trimming took 3 bases from V and 1 from J, leaving 7 bases between them. The CDR3 covers 12 residues. Germline V CDR1 and CDR2: DFQATT, SNEGSKA (reference sequence). The CDR3 loop is CSASGRSYEQYF. The CDR3, as DNA: TGCAGTGCTAGTGGGAGGTCCTACGAGCAGTACTTC.

This chain uses TRBV6-5 with TRBJ1-1; D unresolved. CDR1 MNHEY and CDR2 SVGAGI come from the germline V gene. Trimming cost V 2 bases and J 1 base, with 8 bases left between them. The CDR3 covers 14 residues. CDR3 coding DNA: TGTGCCAGCAGTTACGGAGGGAAGAACACTGAAGCTTTCTTT. This gives the protein CASSYGGKNTEAFF.

V is TRBV18 and J is TRBJ1-2; 7 bases align to TRBD1. In germline, CDR1 is KGHSH, CDR2 LQKENI. Losses at the gene ends were 0 bases for V and 14 bases for J; bases not matched to a gene: 12. This CDR3 contains 14 residues. This CDR3 reads CASSPPWDSLLCTF. The CDR3 DNA follows: TGTGCCAGCTCACCACCCTGGGACAGCCTCCTTTGTACCTTC.

This clone was observed a few times. The CDR3 loop is CASSQDWGGYNEQFF. CDR3 DNA: TGTGCCAGCAGCCAAGATTGGGGGGGATACAATGAGCAGTTCTTC. The genes are TRBV4-2 and TRBJ2-1; 7 bases fit TRBD2. CDR1 LGHNA and CDR2 YNFKEQ come from the germline V gene. This CDR3 comprises 15 residues. V was clipped by 0 bases and J by 4 bases; unmatched bases: 3.

This clone appeared a few times. Other DNA sequences in the same sample also yield this CDR3. The chain has TRBV6-5 and TRBJ1-1, with D unclear. This CDR3 has 14 residues. Germline V lookup: CDR1 MNHEY, CDR2 SVGAGI. Trimming took 0 bases from V and 3 from J, leaving 8 bases between them. The DNA for the CDR3 is TGTGCCAGCAGTTACTCGAGCGGGGACACTGAAGCTTTCTTT. This sequence encodes CASSYSSGDTEAFF.

This clone has only a few counts. The V call is TRBV7-9, the J call TRBJ2-1; 8 bases align to TRBD1. The CDR3 covers 15 residues. Germline V lookup: CDR1 SEHNR, CDR2 FQNEAQ (reference sequence). The J segment lost 7 bases and the V segment lost 5 bases, leaving 10 bases of the junction unmatched. Here the CDR3 DNA reads TGTGCCAGCAGCCCCGGAACAGGGGGTGGGAATGAGCAGTTCTTC. Residues: CASSPGTGGGNEQFF.

The genes are TRBV6-5 and TRBJ1-3, with a weak D call TRBD1 (5 bases). Germline CDR1 reads MNHEY; CDR2 reads SVGAGI. This CDR3 comprises 15 residues. Trimming removed 7 bases from V and 1 base from J, with 14 bases in between. Here the CDR3 reads CASTKLQGSGNTIYF. The CDR3 DNA reads as TGTGCCAGCACCAAACTCCAGGGTTCTGGAAACACCATATATTTT.

In its sample, this clone was seen a few times. At the DNA level, this CDR3 is encoded by other sequences in the same sample as well. V and J are TRBV19 and TRBJ1-1; D ambiguous. The length of the CDR3 is 14 residues. The V and J ends lost 3 bases and 5 bases respectively, with 13 bases between them. CDR1 is LNHDA, CDR2 SQIVND, per germline (reference sequence). CDR3: CASSIRGRETEAFF. CDR3 DNA sequence: TGTGCCAGTAGTATCCGGGGAAGGGAGACTGAAGCTTTCTTT.

The V and J genes are TRBV19 and TRBJ2-3; 9 nucleotides align to TRBD1. Germline V gene sequence: CDR1 LNHDA, CDR2 SQIVND (reference sequence). J lost 1 base, V lost 9 bases, and 2 bases had no gene match. This CDR3 region has 13 residues. The CDR3 DNA sequence: TGTGCCAGCCGGGACAGGGGCACAGATACGCAGTATTTT. This encodes CASRDRGTDTQYF.

V gene TRBV2 combines with J gene TRBJ1-3; no definite D call. CDR3 length: 15 residues. V gave up 5 bases and J gave up 2 bases, with 13 bases separating them. The germline V gene encodes CDR1 SNHLY and CDR2 FYNNEI. In DNA, the CDR3 is TGTGCCAGCAGTTACCCAATAGAGGCTGGAAACACCATATATTTT. Its protein product is CASSYPIEAGNTIYF.

This clone was picked up many times. CDR3 nucleotide sequence: TGCGCCAGCAGCCAGACTAGCGAACCGACCTACGAGCAGTACTTC. It yields the protein CASSQTSEPTYEQYF. The genes are TRBV4-1 and TRBJ2-7, with 8 bases aligning to TRBD2. Germline V CDR1 and CDR2: MGHRA, YSYEKL. The CDR3 spans 15 residues. V shed 3 bases, J shed 2 bases, and the junction held 6 bases outside the gene matches.

Note on this clone: Other nucleotide sequences from this sample produce the same CDR3. This CDR3 reads CASSQAQGGGYTF. CDR3 DNA sequence: TGTGCCAGCAGCCAAGCCCAAGGGGGTGGCTACACCTTC. The gene calls are TRBV3-1 (or the pseudogene TRBV3-2) and TRBJ1-2; a possible D gene is TRBD1 (6 bases). Per germline, CDR1 LGHDT and CDR2 YNNKEL (reference sequence). This CDR3 spans 13 amino acids. The V end was cut by 1 base, the J end by 7 bases, with 10 bases between.

The chain employs TRBV6-5 and TRBJ2-2; D perhaps matches TRBD2 (7 bases). The CDR3 contains 16 residues. Germline V gives CDR1 MNHEY, CDR2 SVGAGI. V was trimmed by 4 bases and J by 6 bases, leaving 18 bases between them. CDR3 in amino acids: CASSSLPGGASGELFF. Written as DNA, the CDR3 is TGTGCCAGCAGTTCGCTCCCGGGGGGCGCTTCCGGGGAGCTGTTTTTT.

V and J are TRBV6-5 and TRBJ1-2; D uncertain. There are 14 residues in the CDR3. The germline gives CDR1 MNHEY, CDR2 SVGAGI. Trimming removed 6 bases at V and 4 bases at J, with 15 bases between. This chain's CDR3 is CASRDRAGIYGYTF. The CDR3 nucleotides are TGTGCCAGCAGGGACCGTGCGGGTATCTATGGCTACACCTTC.

J is TRBJ1-2 and V is TRBV28; TRBD1 agrees at 11 bases. Trimming removed 5 bases from V and 3 bases from J; junction bases left unmatched: 2. Germline values: CDR1 MDHEN, CDR2 SYDVKM. This CDR3 has 14 amino acids. The CDR3 sequence: CASSRDRGYYGYTF. Here the CDR3 DNA reads TGTGCCAGCAGTCGGGACAGGGGGTACTATGGCTACACCTTC.

The chain carries TRBV20-1 and TRBJ1-2; TRBD1 is a possible D gene (6 bases). Germline V CDR1 and CDR2: DFQATT, SNEGSKA (reference sequence). Trimming cost V 3 bases and J 5 bases, with 13 bases left between them. CDR3 length: 13 residues. The CDR3 reads CSASPQGSYGYTF. In DNA, the CDR3 is TGCAGTGCTAGTCCTCAGGGGTCGTATGGCTACACCTTC.

The gene calls are TRBV6-2 or TRBV6-3 and TRBJ1-5, with TRBD1 matching 8 bases. The CDR3 is 14 amino acids. V gave up 2 bases and J gave up 6 bases; unmatched junction bases: 3. The germline CDR1 and CDR2 sequences are MNHEY and SVGEGT. The CDR3 loop is CASSYAQGAQPQHF. In DNA, the CDR3 is TGTGCCAGCAGTTACGCTCAGGGGGCTCAGCCCCAGCATTTT.

The chain uses TRBV5-4 and TRBJ2-1; 8 positions agree with TRBD2. V shed 4 bases, J shed 5 bases, and the junction held 8 bases outside the gene matches. The germline gives CDR1 SGHNT, CDR2 YYREEE (reference sequence). This CDR3 is 15 amino acids long. The CDR3 protein is CASSPSLAENNEQFF. The CDR3 DNA reads TGTGCCAGCAGCCCTTCACTAGCGGAGAACAATGAGCAGTTCTTC.

This clone showed up just a few times. CDR3 sequence (DNA): TGTGCCAGCAGCTTTTCGGGATCCTACGAGCAGTACTTC. It specifies CASSFSGSYEQYF. The chain couples TRBV5-6 to TRBJ2-7; tentative D call: TRBD2 (5 bases). V was pared by 2 bases and J by 1 base, with 7 bases between. Germline V gene lookup returns CDR1 SGHDT and CDR2 YYEEEE. This CDR3 is 13 amino acids long.